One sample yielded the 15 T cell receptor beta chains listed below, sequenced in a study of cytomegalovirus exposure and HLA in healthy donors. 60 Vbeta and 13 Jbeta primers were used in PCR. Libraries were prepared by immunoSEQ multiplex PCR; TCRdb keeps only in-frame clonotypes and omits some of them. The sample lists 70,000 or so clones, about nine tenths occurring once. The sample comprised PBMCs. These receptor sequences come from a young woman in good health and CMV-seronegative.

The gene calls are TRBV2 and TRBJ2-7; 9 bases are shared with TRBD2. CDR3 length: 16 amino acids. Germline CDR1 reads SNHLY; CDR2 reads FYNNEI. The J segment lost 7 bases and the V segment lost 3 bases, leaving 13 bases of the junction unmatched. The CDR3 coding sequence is TGTGCCAGCAGTGATGCTGCTAGCGGGGTCCGTGGAGAGCAGTACTTC. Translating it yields CASSDAASGVRGEQYF.

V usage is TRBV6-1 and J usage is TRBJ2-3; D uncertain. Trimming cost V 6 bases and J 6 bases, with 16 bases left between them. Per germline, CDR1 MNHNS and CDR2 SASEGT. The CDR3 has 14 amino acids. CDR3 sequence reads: CASRATWLVDTQYF. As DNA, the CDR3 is TGTGCCAGCAGGGCGACATGGCTTGTGGATACGCAGTATTTT.

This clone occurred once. CDR3 sequence (DNA): TGCGCCAGCAGCGCGGGGGCTAGCGGGAACAATGAGCAGTTCTTC. Amino acid sequence: CASSAGASGNNEQFF. The chain is built from TRBV5-1 and TRBJ2-1, with 9 bases lining up with TRBD2. The CDR3 runs 15 residues. The ends lost 4 bases at V and 5 bases at J; junction bases unmatched: 7. Germline assignment: CDR1 SGHRS and CDR2 YFSETQ.

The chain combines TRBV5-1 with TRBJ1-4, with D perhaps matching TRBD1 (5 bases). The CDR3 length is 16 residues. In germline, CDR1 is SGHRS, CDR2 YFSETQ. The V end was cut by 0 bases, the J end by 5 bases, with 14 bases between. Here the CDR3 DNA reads TGCGCCAGCAGCTTGGCCAGTAGGGGTGGGAATGAAAAACTGTTTTTT. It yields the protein CASSLASRGGNEKLFF.

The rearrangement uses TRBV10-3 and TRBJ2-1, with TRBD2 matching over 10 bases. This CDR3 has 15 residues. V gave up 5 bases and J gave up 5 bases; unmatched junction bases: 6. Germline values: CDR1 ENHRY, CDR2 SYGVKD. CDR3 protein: CAISKTSGVNNEQFF. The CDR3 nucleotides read TGTGCCATCAGTAAAACTAGCGGGGTGAACAATGAGCAGTTCTTC.

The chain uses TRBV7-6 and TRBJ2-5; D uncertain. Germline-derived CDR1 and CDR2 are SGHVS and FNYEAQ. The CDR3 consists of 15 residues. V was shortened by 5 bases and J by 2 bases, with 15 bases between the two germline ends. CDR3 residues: CASSPNFAEQETQYF. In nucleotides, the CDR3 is TGTGCCAGCAGCCCGAATTTTGCGGAGCAAGAGACCCAGTACTTC.

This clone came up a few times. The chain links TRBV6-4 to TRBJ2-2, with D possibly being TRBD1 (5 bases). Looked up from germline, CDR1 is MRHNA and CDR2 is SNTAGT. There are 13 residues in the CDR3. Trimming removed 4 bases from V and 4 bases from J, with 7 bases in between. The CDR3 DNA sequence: TGTGCCAGCAGTGGTGACAGCACCGGGGAGCTGTTTTTT. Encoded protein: CASSGDSTGELFF.

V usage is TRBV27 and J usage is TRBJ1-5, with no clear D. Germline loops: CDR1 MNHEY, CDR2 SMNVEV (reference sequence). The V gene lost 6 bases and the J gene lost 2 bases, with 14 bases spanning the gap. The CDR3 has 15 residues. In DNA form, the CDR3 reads TGTGCCAGCAGGGTTCTCGGGGTAGGCAATCAGCCCCAGCATTTT. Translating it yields CASRVLGVGNQPQHF.

Here the CDR3 reads CASSINAGGPYNEQFF. The CDR3 region has the DNA TGTGCCAGTAGTATAAACGCGGGAGGGCCATACAATGAGCAGTTCTTC. The chain employs TRBV19 and TRBJ2-1, with 9 bases aligning to TRBD2. The CDR3 contains 16 residues. The ends lost 2 bases at V and 4 bases at J; junction bases unmatched: 6. CDR1 and CDR2 from the germline V gene are LNHDA and SQIVND (reference sequence).

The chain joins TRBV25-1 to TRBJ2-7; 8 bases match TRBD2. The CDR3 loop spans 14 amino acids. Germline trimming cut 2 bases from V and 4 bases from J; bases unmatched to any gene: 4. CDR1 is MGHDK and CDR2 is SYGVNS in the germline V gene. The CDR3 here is CASSEGGRLYEQYF. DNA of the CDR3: TGTGCCAGCAGTGAAGGCGGGAGGCTTTACGAGCAGTACTTC.

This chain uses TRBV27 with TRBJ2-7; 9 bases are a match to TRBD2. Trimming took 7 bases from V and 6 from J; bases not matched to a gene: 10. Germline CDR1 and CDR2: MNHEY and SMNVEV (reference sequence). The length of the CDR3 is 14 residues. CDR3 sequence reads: CASKSSPSGTEQYF. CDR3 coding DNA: TGTGCCAGCAAATCGAGTCCTAGCGGGACCGAGCAGTACTTC.

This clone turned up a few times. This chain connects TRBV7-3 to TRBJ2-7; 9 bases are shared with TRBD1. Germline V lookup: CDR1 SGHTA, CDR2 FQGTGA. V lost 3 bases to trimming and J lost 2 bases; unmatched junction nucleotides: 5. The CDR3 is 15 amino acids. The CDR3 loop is CASSFSGTGTYEQYF. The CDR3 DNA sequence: TGTGCCAGCAGCTTCTCCGGGACAGGGACCTACGAGCAGTACTTC.

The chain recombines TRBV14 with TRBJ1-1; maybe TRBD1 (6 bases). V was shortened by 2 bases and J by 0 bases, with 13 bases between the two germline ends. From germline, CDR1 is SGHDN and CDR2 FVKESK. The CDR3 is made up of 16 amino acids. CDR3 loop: CASSQTSGTLNTEAFF. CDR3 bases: TGTGCCAGCAGCCAAACGTCCGGGACACTGAACACTGAAGCTTTCTTT.

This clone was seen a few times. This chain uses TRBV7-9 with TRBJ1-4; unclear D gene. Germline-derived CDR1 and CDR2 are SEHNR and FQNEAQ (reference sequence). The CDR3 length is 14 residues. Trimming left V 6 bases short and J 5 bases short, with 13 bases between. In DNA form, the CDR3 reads TGTGCCAGCAGGCACACCTTGAGGAATGAAAAACTGTTTTTT. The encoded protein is CASRHTLRNEKLFF.

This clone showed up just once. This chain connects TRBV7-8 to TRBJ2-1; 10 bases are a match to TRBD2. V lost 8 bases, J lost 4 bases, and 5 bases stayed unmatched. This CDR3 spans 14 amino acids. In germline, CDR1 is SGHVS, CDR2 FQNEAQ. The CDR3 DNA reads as TGTGCCAGCCAACTAGCGGGAAGGTACAATGAGCAGTTCTTC. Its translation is CASQLAGRYNEQFF.